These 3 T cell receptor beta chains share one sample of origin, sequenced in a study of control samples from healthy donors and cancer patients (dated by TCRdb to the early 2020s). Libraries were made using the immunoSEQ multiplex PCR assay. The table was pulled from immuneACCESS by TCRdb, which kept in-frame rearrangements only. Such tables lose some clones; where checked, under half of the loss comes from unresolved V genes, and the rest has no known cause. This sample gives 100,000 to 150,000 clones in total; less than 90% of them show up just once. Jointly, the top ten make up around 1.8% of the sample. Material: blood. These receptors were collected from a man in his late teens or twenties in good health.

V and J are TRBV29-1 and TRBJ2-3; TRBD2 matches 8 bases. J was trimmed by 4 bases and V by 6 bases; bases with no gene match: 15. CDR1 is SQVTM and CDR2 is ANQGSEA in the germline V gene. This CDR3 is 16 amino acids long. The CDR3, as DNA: TGCAGCGTAACCTCCCTCCTGACGGGAGGGCCAGATACGCAGTATTTT. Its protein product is CSVTSLLTGGPDTQYF.

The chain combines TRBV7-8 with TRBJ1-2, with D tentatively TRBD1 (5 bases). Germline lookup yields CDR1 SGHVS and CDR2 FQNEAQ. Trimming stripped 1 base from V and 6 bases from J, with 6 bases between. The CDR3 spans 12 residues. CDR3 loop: CASSLVGDGYTF. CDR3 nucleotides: TGTGCCAGCAGCTTAGTGGGGGATGGCTACACCTTC.

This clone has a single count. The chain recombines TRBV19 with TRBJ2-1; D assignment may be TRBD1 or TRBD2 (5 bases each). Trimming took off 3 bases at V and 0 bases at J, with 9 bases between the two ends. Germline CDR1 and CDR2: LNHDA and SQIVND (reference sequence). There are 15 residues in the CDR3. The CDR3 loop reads CASSMGLASYNEQFF. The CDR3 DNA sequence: TGTGCCAGTAGTATGGGGCTAGCCTCCTACAATGAGCAGTTCTTC.